This TCR beta chain is from a study of CD8 T cells in Susac syndrome. Sequencing of TCR beta, carried out with a high-throughput approach, was applied to CD8+ and CD4+ T cells from the blood. Negative isolation yielded CD4+ and CD8+ T cells, and FACS enriched TEMRA cells. With random hexamers, reverse transcription was performed on about 0.45 to 1 ug of RNA. An immunoSEQ multiplex PCR amplified TCR beta CDR3 over 54 Vbeta and 13 Jbeta. MiXCR, applied by TCRdb to the immunoSEQ multiplex PCR reads, yields one record per CDR3 protein. The data show about 130,000 distinct CDR3 sequences, with 90% to 95% seen just once and approximately 0.22% held by the top ten. Whole-study results and caveats: Susac syndrome CD8+ repertoires were clonally expanded, most strongly in CD8+ TEMRA cells.

The CDR3 has 17 amino acids. Germline V CDR1 and CDR2: LNHNV, YYDKDF (reference sequence). V lost 1 base and J lost 8, with 21 bases in between. A word on this clonotype: Its antigen is not identified.

The chain is built from TRBV15 and TRBJ2-1; D may correspond to TRBD1 or TRBD2 (7 bases each). The sequence was obtained from a human donor with Susac syndrome. The sample taken for sequencing was CD8+ T cells from PBMCs. The CDR3 DNA is TGTGCCACCAGCAGAGCAGGGGGGGGAGGGCCCTTCGATGAGCAGTTCTTC. Translated, it gives CATSRAGGGGPFDEQFF.